This T cell receptor beta chain derives from a study of T cell responses to AZD1222 COVID-19 vaccine. Remarks on this clone: The target antigen is unknown.

The protocol was immunoSEQ multiplex PCR, while the TCRdb copy is restricted to in-frame clones and leaves out a portion. The table lists around 80,000 clones, approximately 91% of them singletons. General observations from the study: Baseline antibody screening turned up just five to seven seropositive AZD1222 recipients. A mostly white British donor set with more females was recruited, and clonal diversity was possibly underestimated. At 160-218 and 743-854, vaccine-associated CD4 TCRs were dominant, and they spanned spike.

The clonotype was recovered from an adult in good health. The sample consisted of peripheral blood, taken on day 0 of AZD1222 vaccination.

The CDR3, as DNA: TGTGCCAGCAGCCAAGAGGACGGAGGGGTCGACGGCTACACCTTC. This translates into CASSQEDGGVDGYTF. The gene calls are TRBV4-2 and TRBJ1-2; D possibly corresponds to TRBD1 (5 bases). Trimming left V 0 bases short and J 8 bases short, with 16 bases between. The CDR3 covers 15 residues. CDR1 is LGHNA, CDR2 YNFKEQ, per germline.